One sample yielded the 9 T cell receptor beta chains listed below, sequenced in a study of cytomegalovirus exposure and HLA in healthy donors. Assay: immunoSEQ multiplex PCR; the TCRdb copy retains only in-frame clones and omits some. The sample yields under 85,000 clones, roughly 95% seen once. The sample was PBMCs. The receptors originated from a woman aged 18-29 years in good health and CMV-seropositive.

Only one count was recorded for this clone. The germline gene is not matched at one end of the junction; a read error may be the cause. The rearrangement uses TRBV6-6 and TRBJ1-1; no firm D call. CDR1 is MNHNY, CDR2 SVGAGI, per germline (reference sequence). This CDR3 contains 13 residues. CDR3 amino acids: CASRTRTLAEPWF. CDR3 sequence (DNA): TGTGCCAGCAGAACCCGTACCTTGGCAGAACCTTGGTTT.

This sequence joins TRBV5-1 and TRBJ1-3; the D gene is possibly TRBD1 (6 bases). V was cut by 7 bases and J by 0 bases, with 20 bases left in between. Germline values: CDR1 SGHRS, CDR2 YFSETQ. The CDR3 runs to 17 residues. The CDR3 DNA reads as TGCGCCAGCCGGCTTGGGGTGGGACAAAACTCTGGAAACACCATATATTTT. Translating it yields CASRLGVGQNSGNTIYF.

V usage is TRBV7-9 and J usage is TRBJ1-2; TRBD1 might be the D (5 bases). CDR1 and CDR2 (germline): SEHNR, FQNEAQ (reference sequence). V lost 4 bases, J lost 6 bases, and 9 bases lay in between. This CDR3 contains 12 residues. The CDR3 region is CASSSGFDGYTF. In nucleotides, the CDR3 is TGTGCCAGCAGCTCAGGGTTCGATGGCTACACCTTC.

V and J are TRBV10-2 and TRBJ2-5, with TRBD2 matching over 9 bases. The length of the CDR3 is 15 residues. Losses at the gene ends were 3 bases for V and 5 bases for J; bases not matched to a gene: 7. Germline CDR1 and CDR2: WSHSY and SAAADI. The chain's CDR3 is CASSEGASGTETQYF. CDR3 bases: TGCGCCAGCAGTGAAGGGGCTAGCGGGACCGAGACCCAGTACTTC.

This clone appeared a single time. The chain combines TRBV4-3 with TRBJ2-1, with TRBD2 matching over 9 bases. The J segment lost 12 bases and the V segment lost 5 bases, leaving 14 bases of the junction unmatched. Germline-derived CDR1 and CDR2 are LGHNA and YSLEER. The CDR3 spans 15 residues. CDR3 DNA: TGCGCCAGCAGCGGCAGCGGGGGGCTTTCACACACGCAGTTCTTC. Amino acids: CASSGSGGLSHTQFF.

This rearrangement joins TRBV7-3 to TRBJ2-3; 9 nucleotides match TRBD1. Germline-derived CDR1 and CDR2 are SGHTA and FQGTGA. The CDR3 spans 14 residues. V was clipped by 4 bases and J by 1 base; unmatched bases: 0. The chain's CDR3 is CASSWTGGTDTQYF. The CDR3 DNA is TGTGCCAGCAGCTGGACAGGGGGCACAGATACGCAGTATTTT.

J is TRBJ2-2 and V is TRBV5-1, with TRBD2 as a possible D gene (5 bases). Germline V gene sequence: CDR1 SGHRS, CDR2 YFSETQ. This CDR3 region has 16 residues. V was trimmed by 4 bases and J by 4 bases, leaving 17 bases between them. As DNA, the CDR3 is TGCGCCAGCAGCGAGGACTTGGACTGGGTCACCGGGGAGCTGTTTTTT. It encodes CASSEDLDWVTGELFF.

Only one count was recorded for this clone. Relative to the germline gene, one junction end is altered; a read error may explain this. This chain joins TRBV28 and TRBJ2-7; 13 bases map to TRBD2. CDR1 is MDHEN, CDR2 SYDVKM, per germline. The CDR3 covers 12 residues. The CDR3 loop reads CASGLAGSWGNF. The CDR3 DNA reads TGTGCCTCGGGACTAGCGGGGTCTTGGGGGAACTTC.

This chain connects TRBV29-1 to TRBJ1-1, with unresolved D. V was clipped by 6 bases and J by 7 bases, with 15 bases between them. The CDR3 has 12 residues. From germline, CDR1 is SQVTM and CDR2 ANQGSEA. The CDR3 loop is CSVEPDTVEAFF. In DNA form, the CDR3 reads TGCAGCGTCGAACCTGACACCGTTGAAGCTTTCTTT.